This T cell receptor beta chain was obtained from a study of CD8 T cells in ankylosing spondylitis. One entry per CDR3 protein results from TCRdb running MiXCR on the 5' RACE reads. Among roughly 280,000 distinct CDR3 sequences listed, 20% were seen once. This clonotype has just a few counts. Its antigen is as yet unknown. Study-wide results and caveats: From matched ankylosing spondylitis synovial fluid, disease-linked clones were reportedly recovered at significantly enriched levels. In ankylosing spondylitis blood, a motif of seven or eight highly homologous TCR beta variants appeared characteristic.

The CDR3 is 16 residues long. Germline trimming cut 5 bases from V and 5 bases from J; bases unmatched to any gene: 8. Germline V gene data show CDR1 as MNHEY and CDR2 as SVGEGT. The sequenced material came from blood, either unsorted or a sorted T cell fraction (not recorded which). This TCR was sampled from a male donor with ankylosing spondylitis or in good health (not recorded which). V usage is TRBV6-2 or TRBV6-3 and J usage is TRBJ2-3; 12 nucleotides line up with TRBD2. The CDR3, as DNA: TGTGCCAGCAGTGGGTTGACTAGCGGGGGCAGAGATACGCAGTATTTT. Protein: CASSGLTSGGRDTQYF.